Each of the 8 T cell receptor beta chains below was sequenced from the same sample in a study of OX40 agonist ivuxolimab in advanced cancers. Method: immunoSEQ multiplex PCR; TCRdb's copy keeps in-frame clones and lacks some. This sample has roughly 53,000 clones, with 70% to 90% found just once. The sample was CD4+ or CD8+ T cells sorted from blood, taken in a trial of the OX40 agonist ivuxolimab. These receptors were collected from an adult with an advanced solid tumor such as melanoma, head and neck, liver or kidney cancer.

CDR3 sequence (DNA): TGTGCCAGCTCACGAACAGGCGGGACTGAAGCTTTCTTT. Protein sequence: CASSRTGGTEAFF. The gene calls are TRBV18 and TRBJ1-1; tentative D call: TRBD1 (5 bases). The CDR3 loop spans 13 amino acids. Per the germline V gene, CDR1 is KGHSH and CDR2 is LQKENI. The germline V and J ends were trimmed by 4 bases and 5 bases, with 11 bases remaining between them.

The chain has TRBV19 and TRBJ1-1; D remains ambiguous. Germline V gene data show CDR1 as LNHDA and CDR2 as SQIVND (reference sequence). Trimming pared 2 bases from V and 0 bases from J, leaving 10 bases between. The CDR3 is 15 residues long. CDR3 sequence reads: CASSISSLMNTEAFF. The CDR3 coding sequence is TGTGCCAGTAGTATAAGCTCACTCATGAACACTGAAGCTTTCTTT.

The CDR3 spells CASSLVSTEQFF. The CDR3 DNA is TGTGCCAGCAGCTTAGTCTCCACTGAGCAGTTCTTC. This rearrangement joins TRBV7-9 to TRBJ2-1; no clear D gene. The CDR3 consists of 12 residues. Germline V gives CDR1 SEHNR, CDR2 FQNEAQ (reference sequence). Trimming pared 1 base from V and 9 bases from J, leaving 7 bases between.

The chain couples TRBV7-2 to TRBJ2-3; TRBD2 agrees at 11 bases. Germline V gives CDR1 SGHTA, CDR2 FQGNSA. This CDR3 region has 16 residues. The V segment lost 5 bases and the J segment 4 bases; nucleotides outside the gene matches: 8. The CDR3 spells CASSLTIAGGADTQYF. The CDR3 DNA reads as TGTGCCAGCAGCCTCACCATAGCGGGAGGGGCAGATACGCAGTATTTT.

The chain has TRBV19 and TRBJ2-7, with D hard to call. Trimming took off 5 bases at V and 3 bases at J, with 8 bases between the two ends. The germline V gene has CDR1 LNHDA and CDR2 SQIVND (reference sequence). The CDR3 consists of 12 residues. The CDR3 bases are TGTGCCAGTAGTGCTGGGGACTACGAGCAGTACTTC. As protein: CASSAGDYEQYF.

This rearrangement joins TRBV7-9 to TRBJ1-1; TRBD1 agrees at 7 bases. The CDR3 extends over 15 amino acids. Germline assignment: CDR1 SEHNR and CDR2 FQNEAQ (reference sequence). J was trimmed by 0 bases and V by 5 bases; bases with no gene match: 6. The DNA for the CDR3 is TGTGCCAGCAGCCCGGGACAGACGATGAACACTGAAGCTTTCTTT. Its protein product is CASSPGQTMNTEAFF. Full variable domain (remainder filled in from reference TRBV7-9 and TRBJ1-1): DTGVSQNPRHKITKRGQNVTFRCDPISEHNRLYWYRQTLGQGPEFLTYFQNEAQLEKSRLLSDRFSAERPKGSFSTLEIQRTEQGDSAMYLCASSPGQTMNTEAFFGQGTRLTVV.

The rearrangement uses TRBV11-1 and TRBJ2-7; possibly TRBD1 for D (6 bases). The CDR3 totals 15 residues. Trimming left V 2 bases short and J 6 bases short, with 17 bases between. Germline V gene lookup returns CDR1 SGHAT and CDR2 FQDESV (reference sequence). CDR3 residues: CASSLNPTGLAEQYF. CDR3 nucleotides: TGTGCCAGCAGCTTAAATCCCACAGGGCTGGCCGAGCAGTACTTC.

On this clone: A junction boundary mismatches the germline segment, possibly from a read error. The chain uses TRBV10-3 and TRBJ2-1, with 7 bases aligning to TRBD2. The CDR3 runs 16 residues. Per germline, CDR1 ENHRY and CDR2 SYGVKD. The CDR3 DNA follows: TGTGCCAGCAGCCACAACCGGGGACTATCCTTCAATGAGCAGTTCTTC. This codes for CASSHNRGLSFNEQFF.